This record looks at one T cell receptor (beta chain) sequence and its context. These data originate in a study of T cell changes during pregnancy in multiple sclerosis. This CDR3 spans 16 amino acids. The trim removed 5 bases at V and 6 bases at J, leaving 15 bases unmatched. Germline assignment: CDR1 MNHEY and CDR2 SMNVEV (reference sequence). The method was immunoSEQ multiplex PCR; TCRdb's version includes in-frame clones alone and lacks a portion of them. This table holds fewer than 90,000 clones, around 94% found once. V gene TRBV27 combines with J gene TRBJ1-2; 7 bases line up with TRBD1. Sample: peripheral blood, taken after pregnancy. This TCR was recovered from a female donor in good health, enrolled as a control in a pregnancy study. CDR3 protein: CASSRTGLSLGDGYTF. The DNA for the CDR3 is TGTGCCAGCAGTCGGACAGGTCTAAGTCTAGGCGATGGCTACACCTTC.